These 24 T cell receptor beta chains share one sample of origin, sequenced in a study of response to subunit inactivated influenza vaccine. TCRdb reanalysed the RT-PCR reads using MiXCR and keeps one entry per CDR3 protein. The sample yields about 480,000 distinct CDR3 sequences, about 25% seen once. The sequencing here drew on CD4+ T cells sorted from PBMCs, taken around 5 days after vaccination. These receptors all come from a man aged 45-65 years who received an inactivated influenza vaccine.

This clonotype appeared a few times. V and J are TRBV5-6 and TRBJ1-2, with D possibly matching TRBD1 (6 bases). CDR3 size: 13 residues. Germline CDR1 reads SGHDT; CDR2 reads YYEEEE. Trimming pared 5 bases from V and 8 bases from J, leaving 16 bases between. The CDR3 loop is CASRPDRSQGYTF. The CDR3 nucleotides are TGTGCCAGCAGACCGGACAGAAGTCAAGGCTACACCTTC. Full variable domain (rest looked up from reference TRBV5-6 and TRBJ1-2): DAGVTQSPTHLIKTRGQQVTLRCSPKSGHDTVSWYQQALGQGPQFIFQYYEEEERQRGNFPDRFSGHQFPNYSSELNVNALLLGDSALYLCASRPDRSQGYTFGSGTRLTVV.

This clonotype has a handful of counts. The chain has TRBV5-5 and TRBJ2-2, with D unclear. Germline CDR1 reads SGHKS; CDR2 reads YYEKEE (reference sequence). The V and J ends lost 0 bases and 5 bases respectively, with 14 bases between them. This CDR3 has 16 residues. In DNA form, the CDR3 reads TGTGCCAGCAGCTTGGCAAGCCGTGCTGGTACCGGGGAGCTGTTTTTT. Translation: CASSLASRAGTGELFF.

The CDR3, as DNA: TGCAGTGCTAGAGCCCCGCCTGGGGGACAAAGGACCTATGGCTACACCTTC. Protein sequence: CSARAPPGGQRTYGYTF. This sequence joins TRBV20-1 and TRBJ1-2; D may be TRBD1 (6 bases). Germline V gene lookup returns CDR1 DFQATT and CDR2 SNEGSKA (reference sequence). The germline V and J ends were trimmed by 1 base and 4 bases, with 22 bases remaining between them. This CDR3 spans 17 amino acids.

This clonotype was observed many times. The chain employs TRBV5-1 and TRBJ2-3; no clear D gene. V was shortened by 0 bases and J by 0 bases, with 5 bases between the two germline ends. Looked up from germline, CDR1 is SGHRS and CDR2 is YFSETQ. The CDR3 is made up of 14 amino acids. CDR3 DNA sequence: TGCGCCAGCAGCTTGGCGAGTAGCACAGATACGCAGTATTTT. It is translated as CASSLASSTDTQYF.

This clonotype was seen a few times. V and J are TRBV20-1 and TRBJ2-1, with a tentative D call TRBD2 (5 bases). CDR1 is DFQATT and CDR2 is SNEGSKA in the germline V gene (reference sequence). Trimming removed 3 bases from V and 0 bases from J, with 6 bases in between. The CDR3 has 13 amino acids. The CDR3 sequence: CSASLASYNEQFF. The CDR3 DNA reads as TGCAGTGCTAGCCTAGCCTCCTACAATGAGCAGTTCTTC.

This clonotype was counted many times. This chain connects TRBV4-2 to TRBJ2-1, with 8 nucleotides matching TRBD2. Trimming at V came to 0 bases and at J to 12 bases, leaving 4 bases not matched to a gene. CDR3 length equals 13 residues. The germline V gene encodes CDR1 LGHNA and CDR2 YNFKEQ. The CDR3 spells CASSQDREGAQFF. The CDR3 DNA follows: TGTGCCAGCAGCCAAGATCGGGAGGGAGCGCAGTTCTTC.

A few counts support this clonotype. This chain connects TRBV7-6 to TRBJ2-1, with no clear D. The CDR3 runs 15 residues. V lost 3 bases to trimming and J lost 5 bases, with 14 bases between them. Germline V lookup: CDR1 SGHVS, CDR2 FNYEAQ. CDR3 nucleotide sequence: TGTGCCAGCAGCTTCGGAGCTTCTCCTAACAATGAGCAGTTCTTC. Protein sequence: CASSFGASPNNEQFF.

V gene TRBV27 combines with J gene TRBJ2-7; no reliable D call. CDR1 and CDR2 (germline): MNHEY, SMNVEV (reference sequence). V was pared by 6 bases and J by 3 bases, with 12 bases between. The CDR3 is made up of 13 amino acids. In DNA, the CDR3 is TGTGCCAGCAGCCTCGGGTCGATCTACGAGCAGTACTTC. Translation gives CASSLGSIYEQYF.

The chain carries TRBV6-2 or TRBV6-3 and TRBJ2-1; 14 nucleotides match TRBD2. The CDR3 runs to 17 residues. Trimming took 5 bases from V and 8 from J; bases not matched to a gene: 11. Germline V gene sequence: CDR1 MNHEY, CDR2 SVGEGT. CDR3 region: CASSKGLAGVNSYEQFF. DNA of the CDR3: TGTGCCAGCAGTAAGGGACTAGCGGGAGTCAATTCCTATGAGCAGTTCTTC.

This clonotype showed up just once. This chain connects TRBV5-1 to TRBJ2-5; no clear D. V was shortened by 0 bases and J by 1 base, with 7 bases between the two germline ends. The CDR3 extends over 14 amino acids. Looked up from germline, CDR1 is SGHRS and CDR2 is YFSETQ. This CDR3 reads CASSLEASQETQYF. The CDR3 DNA reads as TGCGCCAGCAGCTTGGAGGCATCCCAAGAGACCCAGTACTTC.

Concerning this clonotype itself: A much larger clone differs by one base, so this may be a read error. V gene TRBV12-3 or TRBV12-4 combines with J gene TRBJ2-7, with 9 bases matching TRBD1. The CDR3 loop spans 14 amino acids. The ends lost 2 bases at V and 3 bases at J; junction bases unmatched: 2. CDR3 bases: TGTGCCAGCAGTTTATGGGACAGGGTCTACGAGCAGTACTTC. It codes for CASSLWDRVYEQYF.

This clonotype was seen more than once but under ten times. V usage is TRBV4-2 and J usage is TRBJ2-1, with 7 bases identical to TRBD2. With 3 bases clipped from V and 0 bases from J, the junction kept 5 bases outside the gene matches. The CDR3 contains 16 residues. CDR1 LGHNA and CDR2 YNFKEQ come from the germline V gene. CDR3 sequence: CASSHKAGSSYNEQFF. The CDR3 nucleotides are TGTGCCAGCAGCCACAAAGCGGGAAGCTCCTACAATGAGCAGTTCTTC.

This clonotype was seen more than once but under ten times. The chain recombines TRBV5-4 with TRBJ2-7; D possibly corresponds to TRBD1 (5 bases). The germline gives CDR1 SGHNT, CDR2 YYREEE (reference sequence). The CDR3 length is 16 residues. The V gene lost 4 bases and the J gene lost 5 bases, with 22 bases spanning the gap. CDR3 in DNA: TGTGCCAGCAGCGAGAACCCCGGTTCAGGGATCCACGAGCAGTACTTC. Translation gives CASSENPGSGIHEQYF. The full variable domain, completed using reference TRBV5-4 and TRBJ2-7, is ETGVTQSPTHLIKTRGQQVTLRCSSQSGHNTVSWYQQALGQGPQFIFQYYREEENGRGNFPPRFSGLQFPNYSSELNVNALELDDSALYLCASSENPGSGIHEQYFGPGTRLTVT.

This chain uses TRBV29-1 with TRBJ2-7, with D possibly matching TRBD1 (8 bases). The V gene lost 4 bases and the J gene lost 3 bases, with 16 bases spanning the gap. CDR1 SQVTM and CDR2 ANQGSEA come from the germline V gene. This CDR3 has 14 amino acids. Here the CDR3 reads CSVGRGTGNYEQYF. CDR3 sequence (DNA): TGCAGCGTTGGGCGGGGGACAGGTAACTACGAGCAGTACTTC.

The chain couples TRBV6-2 or TRBV6-3 to TRBJ2-7; 7 positions agree with TRBD2. The germline CDR1 and CDR2 sequences are MNHEY and SVGEGT. The V gene end was trimmed by 5 bases and the J gene end by 3 bases; junction bases not matched to a gene: 7. The CDR3 has 14 residues. The DNA for the CDR3 is TGTGCCAGCAGTCTTCTAGCGGAACGCTACGAGCAGTACTTC. It yields the protein CASSLLAERYEQYF.

This clonotype was counted many times. The rearrangement uses TRBV7-2 and TRBJ1-6, with 8 bases aligning to TRBD1. The V and J ends lost 6 bases and 7 bases, in that order; junction bases with no gene match: 5. This CDR3 has 14 residues. From germline, CDR1 is SGHTA and CDR2 FQGNSA. This chain's CDR3 is CASSPGGINSPLHF. CDR3 coding DNA: TGTGCCAGCAGTCCAGGGGGCATCAATTCACCCCTCCACTTT.

A few counts support this clonotype. The CDR3 DNA reads as TGTGCCAGCAGCTTATCTGGGACAGGGGTTTACAATGAGCAGTTCTTC. Translated, it gives CASSLSGTGVYNEQFF. This chain connects TRBV7-7 to TRBJ2-1; TRBD1 matches 10 bases. The V and J ends lost 2 bases and 4 bases, in that order; junction bases with no gene match: 5. CDR3 length: 16 residues. Germline V CDR1 and CDR2: SSHAT, FNYEAQ (reference sequence).

The rearrangement links TRBV24-1 to TRBJ2-2; 12 nucleotides agree with TRBD1. This CDR3 has 16 amino acids. Germline assignment: CDR1 KGHDR and CDR2 SFDVKD. J was trimmed by 3 bases and V by 9 bases; bases with no gene match: 7. CDR3 loop: CATGGTGGSYTGELFF. The CDR3 DNA sequence: TGTGCCACCGGCGGGACAGGGGGCTCTTACACCGGGGAGCTGTTTTTT.

This clonotype was counted only a few times. This chain joins TRBV29-1 and TRBJ2-7; 9 bases map to TRBD2. This CDR3 spans 13 amino acids. With V trimmed by 7 bases and J by 7 bases, 11 bases remained unmatched. Germline-derived CDR1 and CDR2 are SQVTM and ANQGSEA. CDR3 residues: CSARGGGLVEQYF. The CDR3 bases are TGCAGCGCTCGCGGGGGGGGTCTCGTTGAGCAGTACTTC.

CDR3 nucleotides: TGCAGTGCTAGAGATACACAGGGCCTCACAGATACGCAGTATTTT. It is translated as CSARDTQGLTDTQYF. The chain combines TRBV20-1 with TRBJ2-3; a possible D gene is TRBD1 (6 bases). The germline CDR1 and CDR2 sequences are DFQATT and SNEGSKA (reference sequence). Trimming stripped 0 bases from V and 2 bases from J, with 12 bases between. The length of the CDR3 is 15 residues.

This clonotype was counted many times. The chain has TRBV12-3 or TRBV12-4 and TRBJ1-4; the match to TRBD1 covers 8 bases. The CDR3 loop spans 15 amino acids. The J segment lost 5 bases and the V segment lost 6 bases, leaving 8 bases of the junction unmatched. The chain's CDR3 is CASRLGQGKNEKLFF. CDR3 in DNA: TGTGCCAGCAGACTCGGACAGGGCAAAAATGAAAAACTGTTTTTT.

The chain couples TRBV6-5 to TRBJ2-3, with D tentatively TRBD2 (5 bases). The CDR3 totals 14 residues. Between the trimmed V and J ends, which lost 0 bases and 3 bases, there was a span of 7 bases. Germline V CDR1 and CDR2: MNHEY, SVGAGI. Here the CDR3 DNA reads TGTGCCAGCAGTTACTCGGGAGCAACAGATACGCAGTATTTT. Its translation is CASSYSGATDTQYF.

The chain joins TRBV18 to TRBJ2-1; D is unclear. The germline gives CDR1 KGHSH, CDR2 LQKENI. Trimming took off 3 bases at V and 4 bases at J, with 7 bases between the two ends. The CDR3 has 13 residues. CDR3: CASSPYPYNEQFF. Here the CDR3 DNA reads TGTGCCAGCTCACCCTATCCGTACAATGAGCAGTTCTTC.

The genes are TRBV6-5 and TRBJ2-3; perhaps TRBD2 as D (5 bases). The CDR3 length is 18 residues. Per the germline V gene, CDR1 is MNHEY and CDR2 is SVGAGI. The V end lost 0 bases, the J end lost 7 bases, and 23 bases lay between the germline ends. As DNA, the CDR3 is TGTGCCAGCAGTTACTCTCGTCGTGAACGGGGTCGTTTGAATACGCAGTATTTT. This gives the protein CASSYSRRERGRLNTQYF.